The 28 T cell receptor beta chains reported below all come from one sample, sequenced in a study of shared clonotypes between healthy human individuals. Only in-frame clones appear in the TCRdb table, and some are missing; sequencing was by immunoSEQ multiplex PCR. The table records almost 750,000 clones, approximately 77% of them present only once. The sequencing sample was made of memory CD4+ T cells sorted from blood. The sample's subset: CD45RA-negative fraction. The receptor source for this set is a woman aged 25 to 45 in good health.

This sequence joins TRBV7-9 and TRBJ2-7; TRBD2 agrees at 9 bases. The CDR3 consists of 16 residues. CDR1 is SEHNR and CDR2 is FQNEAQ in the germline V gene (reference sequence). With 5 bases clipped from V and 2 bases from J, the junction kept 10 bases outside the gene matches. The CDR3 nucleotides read TGTGCCAGCAGCCCCGGACTAGCGAAATACCCCTACGAGCAGTACTTC. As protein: CASSPGLAKYPYEQYF.

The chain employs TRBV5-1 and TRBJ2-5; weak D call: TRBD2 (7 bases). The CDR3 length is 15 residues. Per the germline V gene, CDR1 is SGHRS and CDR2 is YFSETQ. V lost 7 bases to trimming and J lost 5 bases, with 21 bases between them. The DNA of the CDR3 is TGCGCCAGCGCCACCCCTACGGGGGGCGATGAGACCCAGTACTTC. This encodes CASATPTGGDETQYF.

CDR3 in amino acids: CASSFQGNEKLFF. Here the CDR3 DNA reads TGTGCCAGCAGCTTTCAGGGTAATGAAAAACTGTTTTTT. The chain is built from TRBV5-4 and TRBJ1-4, with D perhaps matching TRBD1 (5 bases). The CDR3 contains 13 residues. The germline CDR1 and CDR2 sequences are SGHNT and YYREEE (reference sequence). The V end lost 2 bases, the J end lost 4 bases, and 6 bases lay between the germline ends.

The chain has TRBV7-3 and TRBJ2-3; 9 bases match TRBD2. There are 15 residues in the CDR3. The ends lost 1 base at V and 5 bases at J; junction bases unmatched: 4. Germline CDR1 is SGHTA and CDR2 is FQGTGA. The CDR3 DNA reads TGTGCCAGCAGCTTAATGACTAGCGGTGGAGATACGCAGTATTTT. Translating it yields CASSLMTSGGDTQYF.

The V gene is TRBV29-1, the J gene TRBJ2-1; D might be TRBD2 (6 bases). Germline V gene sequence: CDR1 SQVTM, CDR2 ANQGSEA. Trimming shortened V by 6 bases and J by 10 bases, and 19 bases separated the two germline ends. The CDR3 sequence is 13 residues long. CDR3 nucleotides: TGCAGCGTCTATACCACGACGGGGGTGGAGCAGTTCTTC. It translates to CSVYTTTGVEQFF.

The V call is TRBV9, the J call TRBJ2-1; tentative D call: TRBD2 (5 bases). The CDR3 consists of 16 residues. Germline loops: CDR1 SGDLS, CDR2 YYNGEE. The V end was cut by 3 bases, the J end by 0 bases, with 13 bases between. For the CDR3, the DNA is TGTGCCAGCAGCGGCTACAGAGGGAACTCCTACAATGAGCAGTTCTTC. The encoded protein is CASSGYRGNSYNEQFF.

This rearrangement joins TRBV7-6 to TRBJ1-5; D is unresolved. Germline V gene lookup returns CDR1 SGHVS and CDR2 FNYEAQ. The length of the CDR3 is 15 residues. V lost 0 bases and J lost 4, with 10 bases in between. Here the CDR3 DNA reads TGTGCCAGCAGCTTAGCGCACGGGGAGAATCAGCCCCAGCATTTT. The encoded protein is CASSLAHGENQPQHF. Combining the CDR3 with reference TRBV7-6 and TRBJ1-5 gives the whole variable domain GAGVSQSPRYKVTKRGQDVALRCDPISGHVSLYWYRQALGQGPEFLTYFNYEAQQDKSGLPNDRFSAERPEGSISTLTIQRTEQRDSAMYRCASSLAHGENQPQHFGDGTRLSIL.

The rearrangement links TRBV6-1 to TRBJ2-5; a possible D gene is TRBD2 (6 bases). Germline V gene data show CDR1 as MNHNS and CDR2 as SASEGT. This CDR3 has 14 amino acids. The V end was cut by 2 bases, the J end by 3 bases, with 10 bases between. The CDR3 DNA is TGTGCCAGCAGTGAAACGGGACTGAAAGAGACCCAGTACTTC. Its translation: CASSETGLKETQYF.

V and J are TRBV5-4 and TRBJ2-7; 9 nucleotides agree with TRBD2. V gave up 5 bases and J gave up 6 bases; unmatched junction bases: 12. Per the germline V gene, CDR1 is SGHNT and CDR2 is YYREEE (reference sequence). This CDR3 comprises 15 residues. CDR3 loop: CASRVAGDLRGEQYF. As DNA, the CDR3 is TGTGCCAGCAGGGTAGCGGGGGATCTTCGGGGCGAGCAGTACTTC.

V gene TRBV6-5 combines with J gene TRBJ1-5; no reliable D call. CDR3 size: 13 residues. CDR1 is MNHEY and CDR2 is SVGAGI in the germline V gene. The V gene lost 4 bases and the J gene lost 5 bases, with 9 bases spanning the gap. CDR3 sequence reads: CASSLGRDQPQHF. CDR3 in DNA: TGTGCCAGCAGTTTGGGAAGGGATCAGCCCCAGCATTTT.

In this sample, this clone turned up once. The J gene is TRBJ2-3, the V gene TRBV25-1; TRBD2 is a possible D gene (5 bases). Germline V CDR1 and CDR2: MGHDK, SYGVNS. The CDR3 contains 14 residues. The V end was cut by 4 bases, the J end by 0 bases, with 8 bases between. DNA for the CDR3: TGTGCCAGCAGTGCGGGCGGGAGCACAGATACGCAGTATTTT. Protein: CASSAGGSTDTQYF.

CDR3 in DNA: TGTGCCAGCAGCTTGGGTAACAGGGGCTGGACCGGGGAGCTGTTTTTT. Translated, it gives CASSLGNRGWTGELFF. This chain connects TRBV5-6 to TRBJ2-2; 7 bases are shared with TRBD1. Germline V gene sequence: CDR1 SGHDT, CDR2 YYEEEE. The CDR3 is 16 residues long. Trimming took 0 bases from V and 5 from J; bases not matched to a gene: 7.

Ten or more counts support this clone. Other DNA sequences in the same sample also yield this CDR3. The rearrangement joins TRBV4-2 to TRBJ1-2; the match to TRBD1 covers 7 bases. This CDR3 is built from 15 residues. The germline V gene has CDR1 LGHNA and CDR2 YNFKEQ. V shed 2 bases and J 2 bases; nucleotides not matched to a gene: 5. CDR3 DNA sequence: TGTGCCAGCAGCCAACCGGGACAGAGGAACTATGGCTACACCTTC. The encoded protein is CASSQPGQRNYGYTF.

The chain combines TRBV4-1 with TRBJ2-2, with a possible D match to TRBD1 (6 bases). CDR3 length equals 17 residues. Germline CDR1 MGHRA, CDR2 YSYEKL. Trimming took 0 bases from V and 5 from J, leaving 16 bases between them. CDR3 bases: TGCGCCAGCAGCCAAGAATCCGCGACAGGAGCGACCGGGGAGCTGTTTTTT. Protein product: CASSQESATGATGELFF.

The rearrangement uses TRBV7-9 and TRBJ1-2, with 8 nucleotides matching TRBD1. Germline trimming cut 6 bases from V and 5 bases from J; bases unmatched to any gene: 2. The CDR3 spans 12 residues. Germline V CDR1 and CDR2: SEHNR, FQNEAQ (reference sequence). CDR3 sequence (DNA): TGTGCCAGCAGTGGACAGGGTTATGGCTACACCTTC. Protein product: CASSGQGYGYTF.

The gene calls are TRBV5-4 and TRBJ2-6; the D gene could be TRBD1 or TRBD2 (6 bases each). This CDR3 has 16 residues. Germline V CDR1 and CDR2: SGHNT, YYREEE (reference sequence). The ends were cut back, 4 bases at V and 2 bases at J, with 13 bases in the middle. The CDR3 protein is CASSISGEAGANVLTF. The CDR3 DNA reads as TGTGCCAGCAGCATTTCAGGGGAGGCTGGGGCCAACGTCCTGACTTTC.

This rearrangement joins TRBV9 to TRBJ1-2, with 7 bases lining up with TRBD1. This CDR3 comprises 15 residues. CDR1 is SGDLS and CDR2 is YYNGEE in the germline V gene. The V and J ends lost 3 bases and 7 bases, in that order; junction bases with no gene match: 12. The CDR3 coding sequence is TGTGCCAGCAGCGGACTCACCGGGACAGCAACTGGCTACACCTTC. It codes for CASSGLTGTATGYTF. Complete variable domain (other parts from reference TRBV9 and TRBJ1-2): DSGVTQTPKHLITATGQRVTLRCSPRSGDLSVYWYQQSLDQGLQFLIQYYNGEERAKGNILERFSAQQFPDLHSELNLSSLELGDSALYFCASSGLTGTATGYTFGSGTRLTVV.

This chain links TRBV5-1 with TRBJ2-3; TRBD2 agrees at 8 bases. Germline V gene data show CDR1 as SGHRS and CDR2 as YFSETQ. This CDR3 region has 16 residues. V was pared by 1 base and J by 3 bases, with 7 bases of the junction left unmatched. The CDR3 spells CASSLSSGSRTDTQYF. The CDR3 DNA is TGCGCCAGCAGCTTGTCCAGCGGGAGTAGGACAGATACGCAGTATTTT.

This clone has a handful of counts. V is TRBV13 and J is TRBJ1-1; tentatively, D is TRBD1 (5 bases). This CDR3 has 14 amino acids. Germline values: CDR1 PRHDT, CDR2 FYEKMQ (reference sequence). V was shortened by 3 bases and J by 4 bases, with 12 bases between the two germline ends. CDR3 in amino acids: CASSFGTEGTEAFF. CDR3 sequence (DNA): TGTGCCAGCAGCTTTGGGACGGAAGGCACTGAAGCTTTCTTT.

CDR3 DNA: TGTGCCAGCAGTGAAAGTCAGAACTCCTACAATGAGCAGTTCTTC. This gives the protein CASSESQNSYNEQFF. The chain recombines TRBV25-1 with TRBJ2-1; no clear D gene. V lost 2 bases and J 0 bases, leaving 8 bases between the germline ends. Germline lookup yields CDR1 MGHDK and CDR2 SYGVNS. This CDR3 is 15 amino acids long.

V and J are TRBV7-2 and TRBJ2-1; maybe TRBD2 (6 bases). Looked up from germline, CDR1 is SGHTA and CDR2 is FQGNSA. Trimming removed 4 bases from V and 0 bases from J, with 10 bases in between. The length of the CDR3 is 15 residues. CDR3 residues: CASSSGLNSYNEQFF. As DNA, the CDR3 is TGTGCCAGCAGCTCGGGACTGAACTCCTACAATGAGCAGTTCTTC.

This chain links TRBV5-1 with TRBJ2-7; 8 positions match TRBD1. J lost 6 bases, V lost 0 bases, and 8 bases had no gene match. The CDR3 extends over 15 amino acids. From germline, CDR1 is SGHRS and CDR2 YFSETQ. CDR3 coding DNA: TGCGCCAGCAGCTTGGGTGGTCAGGGGGCTACCGAGCAGTACTTC. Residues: CASSLGGQGATEQYF. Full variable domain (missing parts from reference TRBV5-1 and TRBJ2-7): KAGVTQTPRYLIKTRGQQVTLSCSPISGHRSVSWYQQTPGQGLQFLFEYFSETQRNKGNFPGRFSGRQFSNSRSEMNVSTLELGDSALYLCASSLGGQGATEQYFGPGTRLTVT.

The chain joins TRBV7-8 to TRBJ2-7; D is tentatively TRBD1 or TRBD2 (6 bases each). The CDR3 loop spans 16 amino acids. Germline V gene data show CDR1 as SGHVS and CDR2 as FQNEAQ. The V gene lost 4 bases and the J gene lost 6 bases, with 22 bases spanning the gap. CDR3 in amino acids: CASSSSSEGGVGEQYF. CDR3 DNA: TGTGCCAGCAGCTCTTCTAGCGAGGGGGGTGTAGGCGAGCAGTACTTC. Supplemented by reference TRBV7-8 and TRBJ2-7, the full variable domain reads GAGVSQSPRYKVAKRGQDVALRCDPISGHVSLFWYQQALGQGPEFLTYFQNEAQLDKSGLPSDRFFAERPEGSVSTLKIQRTQQEDSAVYLCASSSSSEGGVGEQYFGPGTRLTVT.

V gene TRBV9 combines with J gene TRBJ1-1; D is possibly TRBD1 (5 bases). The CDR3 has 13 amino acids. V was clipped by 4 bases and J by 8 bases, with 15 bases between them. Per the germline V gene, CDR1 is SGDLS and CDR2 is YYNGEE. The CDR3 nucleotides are TGTGCCAGCAGCTCCGGTTTGGAGGGGGAAGCTTTCTTT. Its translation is CASSSGLEGEAFF.

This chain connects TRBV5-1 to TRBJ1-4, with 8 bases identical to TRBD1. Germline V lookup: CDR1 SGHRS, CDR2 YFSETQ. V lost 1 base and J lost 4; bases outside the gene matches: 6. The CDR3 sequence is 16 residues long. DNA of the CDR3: TGCGCCAGCAGCTTGTTTACAGGGGGTATTAATGAAAAACTGTTTTTT. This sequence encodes CASSLFTGGINEKLFF.

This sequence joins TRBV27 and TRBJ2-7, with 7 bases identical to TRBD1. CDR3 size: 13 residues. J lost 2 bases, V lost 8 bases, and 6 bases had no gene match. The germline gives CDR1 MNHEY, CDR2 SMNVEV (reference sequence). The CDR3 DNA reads TGTGCCAGCGGCCCGACAGGGCCCTACGAGCAGTACTTC. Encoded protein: CASGPTGPYEQYF.

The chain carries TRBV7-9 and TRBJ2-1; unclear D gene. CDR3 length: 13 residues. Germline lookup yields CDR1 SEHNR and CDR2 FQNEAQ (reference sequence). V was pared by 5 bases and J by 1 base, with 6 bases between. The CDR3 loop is CASSPVSYNEQFF. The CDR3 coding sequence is TGTGCCAGCAGCCCGGTATCCTACAATGAGCAGTTCTTC.

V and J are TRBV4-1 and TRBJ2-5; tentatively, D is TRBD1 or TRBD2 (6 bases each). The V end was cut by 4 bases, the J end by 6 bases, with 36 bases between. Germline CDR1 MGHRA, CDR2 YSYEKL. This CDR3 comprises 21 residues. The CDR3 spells CASSRRGERDGETLHGKTQYF. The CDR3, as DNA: TGCGCCAGCAGCCGAAGGGGGGAGAGGGACGGCGAAACCTTGCACGGGAAGACCCAGTACTTC.